This T cell receptor (beta chain) was captured in a study of shared clonotypes between healthy human individuals. The wider study: There were three CD4 naive, three CD4 memory, two CD8 naive and one CD8 memory plates per donor. Findings and limits, study-wide: Sharing across a handful of donors was seen in 4% to 5.5% of naive CD4 clonotypes.

Assay runs were performed at deep level. Measured with immunoSEQ multiplex PCR; TCRdb has only the in-frame clones, and not every one. Found here are around 2,000,000 clones, about 92% of them singletons; the top ten hold under 2%. Worth noting for this clone: The antigen remains undetermined.

Cells designated naive CD8 were CD45RO-negative and were positively selected for CCR7, with terminally differentiated effector memory CD45RA+ cells excluded. V lost 0 bases and J lost 3, with 14 bases in between. The CDR3 consists of 15 residues. The germline V gene encodes CDR1 SQVTM and CDR2 ANQGSEA. The clonotype originates from a man between 18 and 35 years old in good health. Some clones in this sample may be carry-over from other donors' samples. Source material: naive CD8+ T cells from PBMCs. The chain is built from TRBV29-1 and TRBJ1-2; no clear D. CDR3 coding DNA: TGCAGCGTTGAAGATCTTCACAGCAGCGACTATGGCTACACCTTC. Protein sequence: CSVEDLHSSDYGYTF.